The rows below give T cell receptor beta chains drawn from one sample of a study of cytomegalovirus exposure and HLA in healthy donors. Assay used: immunoSEQ multiplex PCR; TCRdb lists only in-frame clones, some missing. The top ten clones hold around 3% of a sample with fewer than 200,000 clones, roughly 70% of them seen once. The source material was PBMCs. These receptors were obtained from a woman aged 50 to 60 in good health and CMV-seropositive. The conserved cysteine and the conserved F or W are not part of the CDR3 here. Each record gives: clone size, J gene, V gene, CDR3 length, CDR3 protein. Clone size is shown for a subset of rows, as once, few, many or a class of expanded clone.

size: -; J: TRBJ2-1; V: TRBV5-4; length: 14; CDR3: ASSSVFGGGDNEQF
size: -; J: TRBJ1-1; V: TRBV29-1; length: 10; CDR3: SVDRGTDEAF
size: once; J: TRBJ2-6; V: TRBV5-8; length: 14; CDR3: ASSLGQSTGANVLT
size: -; J: TRBJ1-1; V: TRBV6-1; length: 11; CDR3: ASSDRVNTEAF
size: -; J: TRBJ2-3; V: TRBV2; length: 12; CDR3: ASSDVTGTDTQY
size: -; J: TRBJ1-5; V: TRBV10-2; length: 11; CDR3: ASSERGVQPQH
size: few; J: TRBJ1-2; V: TRBV2; length: 9; CDR3: ASSERRGYT
size: -; J: TRBJ1-6; V: TRBV6-1; length: 13; CDR3: ASLGGHGGRLSLH
size: -; J: TRBJ1-1; V: TRBV25-1; length: 11; CDR3: ASSQGAKAEAF
size: -; J: TRBJ2-7; V: TRBV6-5; length: 14; CDR3: ASSYSGAGGSYEQY
size: -; J: TRBJ1-5; V: TRBV25-1; length: 11; CDR3: ASSEFNDQPQH
size: -; J: TRBJ2-7; V: TRBV7-6; length: 10; CDR3: ASRGEGYEQY
size: -; J: TRBJ2-7; V: TRBV6-5; length: 10; CDR3: ASRGTSGARY
size: -; J: TRBJ2-1; V: TRBV5-5; length: 12; CDR3: ASSFQETYNEQF
size: -; J: TRBJ2-3; V: TRBV12-5; length: 14; CDR3: ASGLGTGITQNTQY
size: -; J: TRBJ2-5; V: TRBV7-9; length: 12; CDR3: ASSATGQAGTQY
size: -; J: TRBJ2-7; V: TRBV7-9; length: 11; CDR3: SSSLGQAYEQY
size: -; J: TRBJ2-1; V: TRBV2; length: 11; CDR3: ASEGLAGNEQF
size: -; J: TRBJ2-5; V: TRBV11-2; length: 13; CDR3: ASSLVRGRGETQY
size: few; J: TRBJ2-7; V: TRBV5-3; length: 16; CDR3: ARSLEKGQYPNSYEQY
size: few; J: TRBJ2-6; V: TRBV7-2; length: 15; CDR3: ASSYPRGHTGANVLT
size: -; J: TRBJ1-2; V: TRBV7-9; length: 13; CDR3: ASSPRDRVGYGYT
size: once; J: TRBJ1-5; V: TRBV30; length: 11; CDR3: AWSEGDDQPQH
size: -; J: TRBJ1-2; V: TRBV6-1; length: 13; CDR3: ASRSKGTGAYGYT
size: few; J: -; V: TRBV5-1; length: 12; CDR3: ASSLVAGSYEQY
size: -; J: TRBJ1-3; V: TRBV5-6; length: 14; CDR3: ASSAGQGAGGNTIY
size: -; J: TRBJ2-2; V: TRBV5-4; length: 12; CDR3: ASSSGQDTGELF
size: -; J: TRBJ1-3; V: TRBV11-2; length: 12; CDR3: ASSLVRTGNTIY
size: -; J: TRBJ2-1; V: TRBV6-1; length: 13; CDR3: ASSKGQGSGNEQF
size: -; J: TRBJ1-5; V: TRBV5-1; length: 12; CDR3: ASSLEGGDQPQH
size: many; J: TRBJ1-1; V: TRBV4-1; length: 12; CDR3: ASSQEGGPTEAF
size: once; J: TRBJ2-4; V: TRBV4-2; length: 12; CDR3: ASSQDDRVDIQY
size: -; J: TRBJ1-1; V: TRBV29-1; length: 10; CDR3: SVHREYTEAF
size: -; J: TRBJ2-2; V: TRBV5-1; length: 11; CDR3: ASSYGVSGELF
size: -; J: TRBJ2-3; V: TRBV2; length: 11; CDR3: ASRWGLTDTQY
size: -; J: TRBJ2-1; V: TRBV27; length: 15; CDR3: ASSLLSSGGPYNEQF
size: few; J: TRBJ1-2; V: TRBV7-9; length: 12; CDR3: ASSISGSDYGYT
size: -; J: TRBJ1-1; V: TRBV11-2; length: 16; CDR3: ASSLDPQPGSQIDEAF
size: -; J: TRBJ1-4; V: TRBV6-4; length: 12; CDR3: ASSMTATNEKLF
size: -; J: TRBJ2-7; V: TRBV27; length: 12; CDR3: ASSEFGQPYEQY
size: -; J: TRBJ1-5; V: TRBV7-2; length: 14; CDR3: ASSLALGAFNQPQH
size: -; J: TRBJ1-5; V: TRBV7-9; length: 12; CDR3: ASSPRAGKEAQH
size: -; J: TRBJ1-2; V: TRBV15; length: 12; CDR3: ATSKDRGSYGYT
size: -; J: TRBJ1-2; V: TRBV7-6; length: 12; CDR3: ASSPQGASYGYT
size: -; J: TRBJ1-2; V: TRBV7-9; length: 12; CDR3: ASGSRDRSYGYT
size: -; J: TRBJ2-2; V: TRBV7-3; length: 12; CDR3: ASSVDSFTGELF
size: -; J: TRBJ2-3; V: TRBV18; length: 13; CDR3: ASSPKGQATDTQY
size: -; J: TRBJ2-1; V: TRBV15; length: 13; CDR3: ATSKGGSSYNEQF
size: -; J: TRBJ1-1; V: TRBV27; length: 13; CDR3: ASSPQQGPGTEAF
size: -; J: TRBJ1-1; V: TRBV9; length: 11; CDR3: ASSVLVNTEAF
size: -; J: TRBJ2-2; V: TRBV11-2; length: 14; CDR3: ASSLVRTGITGELF
size: -; J: TRBJ1-2; V: TRBV7-9; length: 12; CDR3: ASSPGSGVGGYT
size: -; J: TRBJ2-1; V: TRBV2; length: 10; CDR3: ASSSSAIEQF
size: -; J: TRBJ2-7; V: TRBV5-4; length: 16; CDR3: ASSLYPGWAPSSYEQY
size: -; J: TRBJ2-5; V: TRBV29-1; length: 7; CDR3: SVSEWAD
size: -; J: TRBJ1-1; V: TRBV6-5; length: 11; CDR3: ASSYFGNTEAF
size: -; J: TRBJ1-4; V: TRBV6-5; length: 11; CDR3: ASARDRGEKLF
size: -; J: TRBJ2-4; V: TRBV7-9; length: 12; CDR3: ASSSQGAKNIQY
size: -; J: TRBJ1-2; V: TRBV7-8; length: 11; CDR3: ASSSDRVYGYT
size: once; J: -; V: TRBV18; length: 13; CDR3: ASSPRQGPNYEQY